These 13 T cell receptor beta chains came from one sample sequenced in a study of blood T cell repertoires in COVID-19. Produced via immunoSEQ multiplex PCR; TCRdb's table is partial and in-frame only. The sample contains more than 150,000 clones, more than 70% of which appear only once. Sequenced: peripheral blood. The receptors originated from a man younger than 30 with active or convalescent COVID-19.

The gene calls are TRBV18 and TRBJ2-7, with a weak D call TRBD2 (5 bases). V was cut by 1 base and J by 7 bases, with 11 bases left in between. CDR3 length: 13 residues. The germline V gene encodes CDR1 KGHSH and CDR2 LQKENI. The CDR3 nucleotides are TGTGCCAGCTCACCACAGGGATCGGGGGAGCAGTACTTC. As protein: CASSPQGSGEQYF.

This CDR3 reads CASSQVPTSGGVETQYF. In DNA, the CDR3 is TGTGCCAGCAGCCAAGTCCCGACTAGCGGGGGAGTGGAGACCCAGTACTTC. The chain combines TRBV3-1 (or the pseudogene TRBV3-2) with TRBJ2-5, with TRBD2 matching over 12 bases. This CDR3 is built from 17 residues. CDR1 LGHDT and CDR2 YNNKEL come from the germline V gene (reference sequence). J gave up 5 bases and V 1 base, and 8 bases lay outside the gene matches.

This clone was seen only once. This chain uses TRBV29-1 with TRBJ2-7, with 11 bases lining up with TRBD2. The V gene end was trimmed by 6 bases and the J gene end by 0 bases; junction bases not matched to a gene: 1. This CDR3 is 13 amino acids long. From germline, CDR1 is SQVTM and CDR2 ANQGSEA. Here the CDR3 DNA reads TGCAGCGTGGGGACTAGCGGCTCCTACGAGCAGTACTTC. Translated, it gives CSVGTSGSYEQYF.

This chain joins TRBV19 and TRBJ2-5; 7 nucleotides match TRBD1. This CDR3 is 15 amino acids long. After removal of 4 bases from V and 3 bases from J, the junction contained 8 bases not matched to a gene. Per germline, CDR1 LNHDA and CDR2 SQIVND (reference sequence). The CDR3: CASSNPTGTKETQYF. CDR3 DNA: TGTGCCAGTAGTAACCCGACAGGGACGAAAGAGACCCAGTACTTC.

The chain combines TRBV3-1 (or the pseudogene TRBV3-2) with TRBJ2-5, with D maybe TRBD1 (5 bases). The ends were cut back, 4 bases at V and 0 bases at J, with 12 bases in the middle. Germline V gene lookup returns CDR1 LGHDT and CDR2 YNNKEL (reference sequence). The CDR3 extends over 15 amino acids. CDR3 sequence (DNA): TGTGCCAGCAGCCTCACCGCCAGGGACCAAGAGACCCAGTACTTC. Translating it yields CASSLTARDQETQYF.

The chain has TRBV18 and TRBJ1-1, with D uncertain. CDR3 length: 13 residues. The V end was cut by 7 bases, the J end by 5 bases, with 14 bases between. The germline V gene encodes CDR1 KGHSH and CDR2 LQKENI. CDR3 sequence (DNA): TGTGCCAGCTTCCAAGTCCCGACTACTGAAGCTTTCTTT. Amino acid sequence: CASFQVPTTEAFF.

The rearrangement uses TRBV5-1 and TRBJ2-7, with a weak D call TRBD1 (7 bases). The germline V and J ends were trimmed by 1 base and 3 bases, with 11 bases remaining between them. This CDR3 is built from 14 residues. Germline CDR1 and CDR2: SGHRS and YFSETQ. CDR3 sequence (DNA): TGCGCCAGCAGCTTGTCGCAGGGGGGCTACGAGCAGTACTTC. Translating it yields CASSLSQGGYEQYF.

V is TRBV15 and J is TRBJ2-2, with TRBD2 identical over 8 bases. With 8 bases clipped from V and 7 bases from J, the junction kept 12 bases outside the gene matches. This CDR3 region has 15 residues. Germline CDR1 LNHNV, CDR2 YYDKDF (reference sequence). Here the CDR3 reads CATQPGGGVGGELFF. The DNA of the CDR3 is TGTGCCACCCAGCCGGGAGGGGGGGTAGGCGGGGAGCTGTTTTTT.

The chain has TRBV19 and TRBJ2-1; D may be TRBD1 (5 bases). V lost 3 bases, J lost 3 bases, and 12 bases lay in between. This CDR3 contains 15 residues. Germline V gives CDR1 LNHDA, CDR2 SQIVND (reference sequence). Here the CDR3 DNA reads TGTGCCAGTAGTATCTCAGGGTCTCACTACAATGAGCAGTTCTTC. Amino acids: CASSISGSHYNEQFF. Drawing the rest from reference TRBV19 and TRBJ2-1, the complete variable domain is DGGITQSPKYLFRKEGQNVTLSCEQNLNHDAMYWYRQDPGQGLRLIYYSQIVNDFQKGDIAEGYSVSREKKESFPLTVTSAQKNPTAFYLCASSISGSHYNEQFFGPGTRLTVL.

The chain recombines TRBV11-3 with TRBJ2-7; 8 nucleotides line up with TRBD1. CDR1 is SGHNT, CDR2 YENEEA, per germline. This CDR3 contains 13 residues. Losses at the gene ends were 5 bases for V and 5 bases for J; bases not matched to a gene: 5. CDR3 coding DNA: TGTGCCAGCAGCCTCGACAGGGGCAACGAGCAGTACTTC. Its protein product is CASSLDRGNEQYF. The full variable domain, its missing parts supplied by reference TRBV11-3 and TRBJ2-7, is EAGVVQSPRYKIIEKKQPVAFWCNPISGHNTLYWYLQNLGQGPELLIRYENEEAVDDSQLPKDRFSAERLKGVDSTLKIQPAELGDSAVYLCASSLDRGNEQYFGPGTRLTVT.

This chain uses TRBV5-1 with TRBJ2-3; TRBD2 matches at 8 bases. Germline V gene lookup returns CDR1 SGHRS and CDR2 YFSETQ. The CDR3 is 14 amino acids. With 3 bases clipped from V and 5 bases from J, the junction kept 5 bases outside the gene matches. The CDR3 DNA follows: TGCGCCAGCAGCTCCGGGGGGGCAGGAGATACGCAGTATTTT. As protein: CASSSGGAGDTQYF.

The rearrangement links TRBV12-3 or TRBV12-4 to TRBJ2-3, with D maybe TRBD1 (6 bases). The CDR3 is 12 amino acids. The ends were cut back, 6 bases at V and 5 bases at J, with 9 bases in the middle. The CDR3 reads CASRLTGDTQYF. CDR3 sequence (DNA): TGTGCCAGCAGGCTGACAGGAGATACGCAGTATTTT.

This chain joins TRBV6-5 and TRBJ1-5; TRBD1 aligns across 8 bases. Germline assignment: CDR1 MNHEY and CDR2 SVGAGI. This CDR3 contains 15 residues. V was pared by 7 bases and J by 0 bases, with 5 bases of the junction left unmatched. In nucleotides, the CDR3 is TGTGCCAGCAAGCGACAGGGGTATAGCAATCAGCCCCAGCATTTT. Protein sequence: CASKRQGYSNQPQHF.